These T cell receptor beta chains were read from a single sample in a study of cytomegalovirus exposure and HLA in healthy donors. Libraries were prepared by immunoSEQ multiplex PCR; TCRdb keeps only in-frame clonotypes and omits some of them. The sample contains about 120,000 clones, 72% of which appear only once. Specimen: PBMCs. The receptors shown here come from a man aged 25-45 years in good health and CMV-seronegative. The CDR3 runs from the conserved cysteine through the conserved F or W.

len: 13
j_gene: TRBJ1-2
v_gene: TRBV28
CDR3aa: CASSSTGGDGYTF

len: 14
j_gene: TRBJ2-7
v_gene: TRBV11-2
CDR3aa: CASSSSTASCEQYF

len: 13
j_gene: TRBJ1-5
v_gene: TRBV7-3
CDR3aa: CASSSGPNQPQHF

len: 15
j_gene: TRBJ2-5
v_gene: TRBV15
CDR3aa: CATSSSGWSQETQYF

len: 14
j_gene: TRBJ2-7
v_gene: TRBV11-2
CDR3aa: CASSWDRGDYEQYF

len: 15
j_gene: TRBJ1-1
v_gene: TRBV27
CDR3aa: CASSFRTGMNTEAFF

len: 15
j_gene: TRBJ1-5
v_gene: TRBV19
CDR3aa: CASSIFIQGAQPQHF

len: 15
j_gene: TRBJ2-3
v_gene: TRBV7-2
CDR3aa: CASSLSGLGTDTQYF

len: 15
j_gene: TRBJ2-7
v_gene: TRBV7-9
CDR3aa: CASSNRQTSTYEQYF

len: 14
j_gene: TRBJ2-5
v_gene: TRBV6-5
CDR3aa: CASSEQGVGETQYF

len: 16
j_gene: TRBJ2-7
v_gene: TRBV5-1
CDR3aa: CASSLASGTGSYEQYF

len: 13
j_gene: TRBJ1-5
v_gene: TRBV2
CDR3aa: CASRSERDQPQHF

len: 12
j_gene: TRBJ2-1
v_gene: TRBV5-1
CDR3aa: CASSFRGWEQFF

len: 16
j_gene: TRBJ1-1
v_gene: TRBV6-6
CDR3aa: CASSYWTGRMNTEAFF

len: 15
j_gene: TRBJ2-3
v_gene: TRBV6-1
CDR3aa: CAIQMVRGYTDTQYF

len: 16
j_gene: TRBJ2-3
v_gene: TRBV7-6
CDR3aa: CASSLAAGASTDTQYF

len: 14
j_gene: TRBJ1-1
v_gene: TRBV28
CDR3aa: CASSTSGGPTEAFF

len: 17
j_gene: TRBJ1-2
v_gene: TRBV4-1
CDR3aa: CASSQDMGGGANYGYTF

len: 14
j_gene: TRBJ1-3
v_gene: TRBV27
CDR3aa: CASSSTGSGNTIYF

len: 16
j_gene: TRBJ1-3
v_gene: TRBV5-1
CDR3aa: CASSFSASGGGNTIYF

len: 14
j_gene: TRBJ2-7
v_gene: TRBV6-5
CDR3aa: CASSNENRVYEQYF

len: 15
j_gene: TRBJ1-6
v_gene: TRBV28
CDR3aa: CASRPPTTFNSPLHF

len: 17
j_gene: TRBJ2-2
v_gene: TRBV9
CDR3aa: CASSVAEGGRNTGELFF

len: 11
j_gene: TRBJ1-6
v_gene: TRBV7-9
CDR3aa: CASSANSPLHF